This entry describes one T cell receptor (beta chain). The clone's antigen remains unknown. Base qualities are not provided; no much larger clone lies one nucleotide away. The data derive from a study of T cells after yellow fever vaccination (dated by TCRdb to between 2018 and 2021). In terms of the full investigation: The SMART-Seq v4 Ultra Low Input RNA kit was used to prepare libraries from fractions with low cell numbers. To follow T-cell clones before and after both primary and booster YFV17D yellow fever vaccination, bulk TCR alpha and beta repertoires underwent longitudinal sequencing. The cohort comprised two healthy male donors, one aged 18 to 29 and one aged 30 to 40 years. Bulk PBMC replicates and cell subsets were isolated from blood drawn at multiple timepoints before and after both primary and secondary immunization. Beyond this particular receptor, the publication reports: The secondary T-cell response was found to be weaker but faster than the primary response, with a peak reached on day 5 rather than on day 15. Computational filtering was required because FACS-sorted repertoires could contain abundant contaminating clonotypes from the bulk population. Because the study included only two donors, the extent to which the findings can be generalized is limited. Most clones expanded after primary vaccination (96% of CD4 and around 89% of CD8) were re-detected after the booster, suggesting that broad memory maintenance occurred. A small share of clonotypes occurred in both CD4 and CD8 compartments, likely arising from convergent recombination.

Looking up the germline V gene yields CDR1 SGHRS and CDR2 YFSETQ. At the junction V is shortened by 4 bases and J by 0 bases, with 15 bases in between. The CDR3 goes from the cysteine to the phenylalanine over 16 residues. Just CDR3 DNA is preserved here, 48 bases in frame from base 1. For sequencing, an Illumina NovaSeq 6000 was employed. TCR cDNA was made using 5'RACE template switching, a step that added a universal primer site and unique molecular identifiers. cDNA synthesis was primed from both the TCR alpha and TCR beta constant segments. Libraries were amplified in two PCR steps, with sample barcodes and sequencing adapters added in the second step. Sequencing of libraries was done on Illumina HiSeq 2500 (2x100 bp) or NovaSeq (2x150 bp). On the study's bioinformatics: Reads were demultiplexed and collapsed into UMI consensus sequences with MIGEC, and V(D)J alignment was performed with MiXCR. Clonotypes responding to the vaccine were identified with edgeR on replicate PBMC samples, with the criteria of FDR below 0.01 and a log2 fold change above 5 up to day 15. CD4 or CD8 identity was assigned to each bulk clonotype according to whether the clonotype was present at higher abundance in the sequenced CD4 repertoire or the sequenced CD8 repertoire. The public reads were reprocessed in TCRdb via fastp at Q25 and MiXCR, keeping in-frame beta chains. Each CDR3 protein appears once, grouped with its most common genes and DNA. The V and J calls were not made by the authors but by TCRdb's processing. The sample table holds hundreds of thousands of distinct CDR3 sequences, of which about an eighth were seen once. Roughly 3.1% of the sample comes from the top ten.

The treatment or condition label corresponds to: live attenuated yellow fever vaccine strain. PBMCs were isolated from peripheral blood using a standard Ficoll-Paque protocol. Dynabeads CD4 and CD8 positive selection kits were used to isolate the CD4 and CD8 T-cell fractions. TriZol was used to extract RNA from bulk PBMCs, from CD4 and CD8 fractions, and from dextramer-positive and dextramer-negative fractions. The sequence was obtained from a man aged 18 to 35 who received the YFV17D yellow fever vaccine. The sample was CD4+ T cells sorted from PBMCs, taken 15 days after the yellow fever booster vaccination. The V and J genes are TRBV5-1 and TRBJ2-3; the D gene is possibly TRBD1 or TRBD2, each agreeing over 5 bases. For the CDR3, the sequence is CASSQTGRISTDTQYF. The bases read TGCGCCAGCAGCCAGACGGGACGGATTAGCACAGATACGCAGTATTTT.